A selection of T cell receptor beta chains follows, all from one sample in a study of T cells after posttransplantation cyclophosphamide. The data were produced by immunoSEQ multiplex PCR, yet TCRdb's version contains in-frame clones alone and is incomplete. The specimen gives 5,500 to 8,000 clones without singletons; the ten biggest hold around half. This specimen was PBMCs, taken after allogeneic stem cell transplant with posttransplant cyclophosphamide. Receptors originate from a male patient in his fifties who received an allogeneic stem cell transplant from an unrelated donor, was CMV-positive, and had acute GVHD only. Some T cells may trace back to the graft donor. CDR3s include the opening cysteine and the closing phenylalanine or tryptophan. Each record gives: J gene, D gene, V gene, clone size, CDR3 DNA, CDR3 protein. The D gene is left open where the match is weak. Part of the rows lack a size; the others show once, few, many or a class for expanded clones.

>TRBJ2-3|TRBD2|TRBV4-1|many
TGCGCCAGCAGCCAAGCTTTATTAGCGGGGGCAAAGGGAGATACGCAGTATTTT
CASSQALLAGAKGDTQYF
>TRBJ2-7|-|TRBV5-8|many
TGTGCCAGCAGCTTGCACTACGAGCAGTACTTC
CASSLHYEQYF
>TRBJ2-1|TRBD2|TRBV7-3|few
TGTGCCAGCAGCTTACAAGCGGGAGGGGGGAATGAGCAGTTCTTC
CASSLQAGGGNEQFF
>TRBJ2-2|-|TRBV7-3|many
TGTGCCAGCAGCCAACAGGGATCCCCGAACACCGGGGAGCTGTTTTTT
CASSQQGSPNTGELFF
>TRBJ2-2|-|TRBV9|many
TGTGCCAGCAGCGTATCCACAGCCGATACCGGGGAGCTGTTTTTT
CASSVSTADTGELFF
>TRBJ2-2|TRBD2|TRBV7-6|few
TGTGCCAGCAGCTCGGGACTAGCGGGAGTTTTCACCGGGGAGCTGTTTTTT
CASSSGLAGVFTGELFF
>TRBJ1-3|-|TRBV28|many
TGTGCCAGCAGGCGGGCGAGCTCTGGAAACACCATATATTTT
CASRRASSGNTIYF
>TRBJ2-7|-|TRBV30|many
TGTGCCTGTCCACAGGCTGAAAACTCCTACGAGCAGTACTTC
CACPQAENSYEQYF
>TRBJ1-1|TRBD1|TRBV5-1|many
TGCGCCAGCAGCTTCCGGGACAGGGGGACTGAAGCTTTCTTT
CASSFRDRGTEAFF
>TRBJ1-5|TRBD1|TRBV30|many
TGTGCCTGGAGCGCCGGGACAGGGGAAGGTTATCAGCCCCAGCATTTT
CAWSAGTGEGYQPQHF
>TRBJ2-1|-|TRBV30|-
TGTGCCTGGAGTGTTATTTACAATGAGCAGTTCTTC
CAWSVIYNEQFF
>TRBJ1-5|TRBD1|TRBV19|many
TGTGCCAGTAGTAGACCTGGGACAGGTCAGAGTCAGCCCCAGCATTTT
CASSRPGTGQSQPQHF
>TRBJ2-3|TRBD2|TRBV7-9|many
TGTGCCAGCAGCCCTAGGACTAGTTTAGGTACGCAGTATTTT
CASSPRTSLGTQYF
>TRBJ2-5|-|TRBV7-9|-
TGTGCCAGCAGCCAAAGGGAGAAGGCCCCCCGAGAGACCCAGTACTTC
CASSQREKAPRETQYF
>TRBJ1-6|-|TRBV5-1|many
TGCGCCAGCAGCCCAGGTGGGCCTTCACCCCTCCACTTT
CASSPGGPSPLHF
>TRBJ2-5|-|TRBV30|-
TGTGCCTGGAGTGACTCCGAGACCCAGTACTTC
CAWSDSETQYF
>TRBJ1-4|TRBD1|TRBV19|medium-sized
TGTGCCAGTAAAAGGGGACAGGTGAATGAAAAACTGTTTTTT
CASKRGQVNEKLFF
>TRBJ2-1|-|TRBV28|many
TGTGCCAGCAGTTTGTGGACTAAGGACTACAATGAGCAGTTCTTC
CASSLWTKDYNEQFF
>TRBJ2-1|TRBD2|TRBV25-1|many
TGTGCCAGCACTCGGACTAGCGGGAGAATGAATGAGCAGTTCTTC
CASTRTSGRMNEQFF
>TRBJ2-1|TRBD2|TRBV10-3|many
TGTGCCATCAGAGATTTCCAAGCGGGAGAAATGAAGAGTGAGCAGTTCTTC
CAIRDFQAGEMKSEQFF
>TRBJ2-3|-|TRBV7-7|-
TGTGCTAGCAGCTTAAGCTCAGCGGATACGCAGTATTTT
CASSLSSADTQYF
>TRBJ1-5|TRBD1|TRBV7-4|few
TGTGCCAGCAGCTTATACGAGGGGGCGTTCTCCAATCAGCCCCAGCATTTT
CASSLYEGAFSNQPQHF
>TRBJ2-5|-|TRBV28|few
TGTGCCAGCAGTTTAACGGGGTGGGAGACCCAGTACTTC
CASSLTGWETQYF
>TRBJ2-3|TRBD2|TRBV10-1|-
TGCGCCAGCAGTGAGGAGACTAGCGGGCGCACAGATACGCAGTATTTT
CASSEETSGRTDTQYF
>TRBJ2-5|TRBD2|TRBV30|-
TGTGCCTGGAGTACGGGGACAACTAGCGGGAGCTCAGGGACCCAGTACTTC
CAWSTGTTSGSSGTQYF
>TRBJ1-2|TRBD1|TRBV27|few
TGTGCCAGCAGTACCTTCCCGGGACAGGGGGGTGGCTACACCTTC
CASSTFPGQGGGYTF
>TRBJ2-7|TRBD2|TRBV7-9|few
TGTGCCAGCAGCACCCCGGGTAGGACTAGCGGCTACGAGCAGTACTTC
CASSTPGRTSGYEQYF
>TRBJ2-1|-|TRBV27|many
TGTGCCAGCAGTCCAGGGGACAAAATCAATGAGCAGTTCTTC
CASSPGDKINEQFF
>TRBJ2-3|TRBD2|TRBV7-9|few
TGTGCCAGCAGCGGGCCGGGAGCGGGAGGGCGGAAAGATACGCAGTATTTT
CASSGPGAGGRKDTQYF
>TRBJ2-3|TRBD2|TRBV4-1|few
TGCGCCAGCAGCCTCCAAAATGGCGGGCGGGGGACAGATACGCAGTATTTT
CASSLQNGGRGTDTQYF
>TRBJ1-6|-|TRBV23-1|-
TGCGCCAGCACCAATCTTCGGGGGAGCTCCTATAATTCACCCCTCCACTTT
CASTNLRGSSYNSPLHF
>TRBJ2-1|-|TRBV9|-
TGTGCCAGCAGCCCGTCAGTGTCCTATGAGCAGTTCTTC
CASSPSVSYEQFF
>TRBJ1-1|-|TRBV6-1|many
TGTGCCAGCAGTGATAGGACAAACACTGAAGCTTTCTTT
CASSDRTNTEAFF
>TRBJ2-5|-|TRBV15|-
TGTGCCACCAGCAGAGATCAACTAGCAGGAGAGACCCAGTACTTC
CATSRDQLAGETQYF
>TRBJ2-4|TRBD1|TRBV7-9|few
TGTGCCAGCAGCCCCCGGACAGGGCGGAACATTCAGTACTTC
CASSPRTGRNIQYF
>TRBJ1-5|-|TRBV6-5|many
TGTGCCAGCGCCCAAGGGGGGGCTAAACAGCCCCAGCATTTT
CASAQGGAKQPQHF
>TRBJ1-1|-|TRBV7-9|many
TGTGCCAGCAGCTTAAGGGGTGGACAGCCGAACACTGAAGCTTTCTTT
CASSLRGGQPNTEAFF
>TRBJ1-2|TRBD1|TRBV6-8|many
TGTGCCAAAAGCGGACAGGAGGTTAGGGACACCTTC
CAKSGQEVRDTF
>TRBJ2-1|-|TRBV2|many
TGTGCCACCGGACTTCGCGGTGAGCAGTTCTTC
CATGLRGEQFF
>TRBJ2-5|-|TRBV29-1|many
TGCAGCGTTGAGAAACGTGGGGGGCAAGAGACCCAGTACTTC
CSVEKRGGQETQYF
>TRBJ2-1|TRBD1|TRBV6-1|many
TGTGCCAGCAGTGTATCCGGGACAGGGTTTCTCAATGAGCAGTTCTTC
CASSVSGTGFLNEQFF
>TRBJ1-2|TRBD1|TRBV7-8|many
TGTGCCAGCAGCTTATGGGGACAGGGAAACTATGGCTACACCTTC
CASSLWGQGNYGYTF
>TRBJ2-7|TRBD1|TRBV7-8|many
TGTGCCAGCAGCTTGCGAGGACAGGGGGCCGAGCAGTACTTC
CASSLRGQGAEQYF
>TRBJ2-7|-|TRBV4-1|many
TGCGCCAGCAGCCAAGACGGGGGCGAGCAGTACTTC
CASSQDGGEQYF
>TRBJ2-2|TRBD2|TRBV27|few
TGTGCCAGCAGTTTAAATAGCGGGGGGATGAGATACGGGGAGCTGTTTTTT
CASSLNSGGMRYGELFF
>TRBJ2-3|-|TRBV5-1|many
TGCGCCAGCAGCCCGGCGGTTATTATCTCTGATACGCAGTATTTT
CASSPAVIISDTQYF
>TRBJ2-5|TRBD2|TRBV7-6|few
TGTGCCAGCAGCTTGTGGGCTAGCGGGGGCCAAGAGACCCAGTACTTC
CASSLWASGGQETQYF
>TRBJ2-7|TRBD2|TRBV4-2|many
TGTGCCAGCAGCCATTCTAGCGGGAAGAGCTCCTACGAGCAGTACTTC
CASSHSSGKSSYEQYF
>TRBJ1-2|TRBD1|TRBV30|few
TGTGCCTGGACAGTGACAGGGGATCACAACTATGGCTACACCTTC
CAWTVTGDHNYGYTF
>TRBJ2-7|TRBD2|TRBV10-3|few
TGTGCCATCAGTGTCGTAGCGGGTGGGGCCTACGAGCAGTACTTC
CAISVVAGGAYEQYF
>TRBJ1-1|TRBD1|TRBV11-2|-
TGTGCCAGCAGCTTAGGGTCTGGCAGGGGGCAACGGAACACTGAGGCTTTCTTT
CASSLGSGRGQRNTEAFF
>TRBJ2-1|TRBD1|TRBV7-8|many
TGTGCCAGCAGCGAGCGGGGTTTAGGGACAGGGTCTTACAATGAGCAGTTCTTC
CASSERGLGTGSYNEQFF
>TRBJ2-7|TRBD1|TRBV6-5|-
TGTGCCAGCAGAAAGGGGGACAGGAGATCCTACGAGCAGTACTTC
CASRKGDRRSYEQYF
>TRBJ1-1|-|TRBV6-1|many
TGTGCCAGCAGTGGTTCCTTGGGTCAGGACACTGAAGCTTTCTTT
CASSGSLGQDTEAFF
>TRBJ1-4|-|TRBV28|many
TGTGCCAGCGGACTTAATGAAAAACTGTTTTTT
CASGLNEKLFF
>TRBJ2-1|-|TRBV28|many
TGTGCCAGCAGTTACTCGGGGGATTCTTTGAATGAGCAGTTCTTC
CASSYSGDSLNEQFF
>TRBJ1-1|TRBD1|TRBV6-9|many
TGTGCCAGCACGAATTTTTGCCGACAGGGGTGGGGGAACACTGAAGCTTTCTTT
CASTNFCRQGWGNTEAFF